A single sample gave rise to the 29 T cell receptor beta chains below, sequenced in a study of T cell changes during pregnancy in multiple sclerosis. Data came from immunoSEQ multiplex PCR; TCRdb stores just in-frame clones and leaves some out. The table includes tens of thousands of clones, 80% to 90% detected once. Specimen: CD4+ T cells from peripheral blood mononuclear cells, collected in the first trimester of pregnancy. Receptors were obtained from a female donor in good health, enrolled as a control in a pregnancy study.

The chain carries TRBV5-4 and TRBJ1-6; TRBD1 matches 8 bases. The germline V gene encodes CDR1 SGHNT and CDR2 YYREEE (reference sequence). This CDR3 spans 16 amino acids. V was clipped by 0 bases and J by 7 bases; unmatched bases: 6. CDR3 residues: CASSLVRTGSNSPLHF. In nucleotides, the CDR3 is TGTGCCAGCAGCTTGGTGCGGACAGGGAGCAATTCACCCCTCCACTTT.

The genes are TRBV30 and TRBJ2-5, with 8 positions matching TRBD2. CDR1 is GTSNPN and CDR2 is SVGIG in the germline V gene (reference sequence). The CDR3 is 15 amino acids. The V gene end was trimmed by 2 bases and the J gene end by 7 bases; junction bases not matched to a gene: 12. The CDR3 sequence is CAWSSRTLRGGTQYF. In DNA form, the CDR3 reads TGTGCCTGGAGTTCCCGGACACTCCGGGGGGGGACCCAGTACTTC.

V and J are TRBV5-1 and TRBJ2-5, with 9 bases fitting TRBD1. Germline CDR1 and CDR2: SGHRS and YFSETQ. The CDR3 contains 15 residues. V shed 2 bases, J shed 3 bases, and the junction held 5 bases outside the gene matches. The CDR3 DNA follows: TGCGCCAGCAGCTTACAGGGGGCGTTGGAAGAGACCCAGTACTTC. Protein sequence: CASSLQGALEETQYF.

This clone was seen a single time. The chain employs TRBV19 and TRBJ1-5; the D is unclear. Trimming took 4 bases from V and 3 from J, leaving 7 bases between them. This CDR3 region has 13 residues. Germline CDR1 reads LNHDA; CDR2 reads SQIVND (reference sequence). For the CDR3, the DNA is TGTGCCAGTAGTACACTTAACAATCAGCCCCAGCATTTT. Protein: CASSTLNNQPQHF.

The V and J genes are TRBV4-2 and TRBJ1-6, with 8 bases matching TRBD1. CDR3 length: 16 residues. In germline, CDR1 is LGHNA, CDR2 YNFKEQ. V was clipped by 1 base and J by 6 bases; unmatched bases: 5. The CDR3 DNA is TGTGCCAGCAGCCAAGGCCTCGACAGGGGTAATTCACCCCTCCACTTT. Its translation is CASSQGLDRGNSPLHF.

The rearrangement links TRBV7-2 to TRBJ1-2; D uncertain. The length of the CDR3 is 15 residues. The germline gives CDR1 SGHTA, CDR2 FQGNSA. Deletions cut 5 bases from V and 1 base from J, with 14 bases between. CDR3 sequence reads: CASSHPEGNNYGYTF. Written as DNA, the CDR3 is TGTGCCAGCAGCCACCCGGAGGGAAATAACTATGGCTACACCTTC.

CDR3 loop: CAWSVSDRGTEAFF. The CDR3 nucleotides read TGTGCCTGGAGTGTAAGCGATCGGGGCACTGAAGCTTTCTTT. The chain links TRBV30 to TRBJ1-1; D gene ambiguous. V lost 0 bases and J lost 4, with 12 bases in between. This CDR3 region has 14 residues. Germline V gene lookup returns CDR1 GTSNPN and CDR2 SVGIG (reference sequence).

The CDR3 bases are TGTGCCAGCACCGAAGGGGGGGTAGCGGCCTATGGCTACACCTTC. Translation: CASTEGGVAAYGYTF. The chain uses TRBV6-1 and TRBJ1-2; possible D gene TRBD1, 6 bases. CDR3 length: 15 residues. The germline V gene has CDR1 MNHNS and CDR2 SASEGT. V lost 7 bases and J 4 bases, leaving 19 bases between the germline ends.

The chain carries TRBV4-3 and TRBJ2-5; tentative D call: TRBD1 (6 bases). Germline-derived CDR1 and CDR2 are LGHNA and YSLEER. This CDR3 is built from 15 residues. V lost 4 bases, J lost 5 bases, and 17 bases lay in between. CDR3 sequence (DNA): TGCGCCAGCAGCCGAACAGGGCACGAAGGGGAGACCCAGTACTTC. Amino acid sequence: CASSRTGHEGETQYF.

The chain is built from TRBV2 and TRBJ2-1, with 7 nucleotides matching TRBD1. V shed 4 bases, J shed 3 bases, and the junction held 21 bases outside the gene matches. The CDR3 loop spans 20 amino acids. Germline lookup yields CDR1 SNHLY and CDR2 FYNNEI. CDR3 in amino acids: CASSGRAVSVGQRSYNEQFF. The CDR3 bases are TGTGCCAGCAGTGGCCGAGCTGTTTCGGTGGGACAGCGAAGCTACAATGAGCAGTTCTTC.

This chain connects TRBV7-3 to TRBJ2-1; 8 bases match TRBD2. Per germline, CDR1 SGHTA and CDR2 FQGTGA. J lost 4 bases, V lost 2 bases, and 7 bases had no gene match. The CDR3 extends over 16 amino acids. This CDR3 is CASSLEARGAYNEQFF. CDR3 nucleotides: TGTGCCAGCAGCTTAGAGGCGCGGGGGGCGTACAATGAGCAGTTCTTC.

V usage is TRBV19 and J usage is TRBJ2-7, with D possibly matching TRBD1 (6 bases). CDR1 and CDR2 (germline): LNHDA, SQIVND (reference sequence). The CDR3 has 15 amino acids. V was clipped by 2 bases and J by 0 bases, with 11 bases between them. The DNA for the CDR3 is TGTGCCAGTAGTATAAGACAGGAGAGCTCCTACGAGCAGTACTTC. Its translation is CASSIRQESSYEQYF.

This clone was observed a handful of times. This chain connects TRBV14 to TRBJ1-1, with 7 bases that match TRBD1. Germline V gene lookup returns CDR1 SGHDN and CDR2 FVKESK. The CDR3 has 15 amino acids. V shed 3 bases and J 0 bases; nucleotides not matched to a gene: 4. CDR3 residues: CASSHAGGMNTEAFF. Here the CDR3 DNA reads TGTGCCAGCAGCCACGCAGGGGGGATGAACACTGAAGCTTTCTTT. The variable domain in full, completed from reference TRBV14 and TRBJ1-1, reads EAGVTQFPSHSVIEKGQTVTLRCDPISGHDNLYWYRRVMGKEIKFLLHFVKESKQDESGMPNNRFLAERTGGTYSTLKVQPAELEDSGVYFCASSHAGGMNTEAFFGQGTRLTVV.

V gene TRBV7-2 combines with J gene TRBJ2-5, with D perhaps matching TRBD2 (6 bases). Germline-derived CDR1 and CDR2 are SGHTA and FQGNSA. The CDR3 consists of 16 residues. The germline V and J ends were trimmed by 4 bases and 5 bases, with 20 bases remaining between them. CDR3 loop: CASSSHASVGEETQYF. CDR3 bases: TGTGCCAGCAGCTCCCACGCTAGCGTCGGGGAGGAGACCCAGTACTTC.

The chain links TRBV7-3 to TRBJ2-3; D uncertain. Germline-derived CDR1 and CDR2 are SGHTA and FQGTGA. CDR3 length equals 14 residues. Trimming took off 2 bases at V and 4 bases at J, with 10 bases between the two ends. The chain's CDR3 is CASSLSRRSDTQYF. CDR3 in DNA: TGTGCCAGCAGCTTATCCCGGAGATCAGATACGCAGTATTTT.

V usage is TRBV4-3 and J usage is TRBJ2-4, with TRBD1 matching over 8 bases. This CDR3 is built from 17 residues. Germline CDR1 LGHNA, CDR2 YSLEER. V was clipped by 0 bases and J by 2 bases; unmatched bases: 6. CDR3 residues: CASSQDPDRVTKNIQYF. The CDR3 coding sequence is TGCGCCAGCAGCCAAGACCCGGACAGGGTAACCAAAAACATTCAGTACTTC.

The chain is built from TRBV18 and TRBJ2-7, with 8 bases aligning to TRBD2. The germline V gene encodes CDR1 KGHSH and CDR2 LQKENI. The CDR3 length is 13 residues. V lost 6 bases to trimming and J lost 2 bases; unmatched junction nucleotides: 3. The CDR3 sequence is CASSLAGPYEQYF. CDR3 nucleotides: TGTGCCAGCTCGCTAGCGGGTCCCTACGAGCAGTACTTC.

The V and J genes are TRBV2 and TRBJ2-3; the D gene is possibly TRBD2 (7 bases). The CDR3 has 16 residues. Between the trimmed V and J ends, which lost 7 bases and 2 bases, there was a span of 19 bases. Germline V gene sequence: CDR1 SNHLY, CDR2 FYNNEI. The CDR3 bases are TGTGCCAGCAACCGGAACGGGGGGCGATACACAGATACGCAGTATTTT. Its translation is CASNRNGGRYTDTQYF.

This sequence joins TRBV5-1 and TRBJ2-7, with D perhaps TRBD2 (6 bases). Germline assignment: CDR1 SGHRS and CDR2 YFSETQ. The V and J ends lost 4 bases and 1 base respectively, with 12 bases between them. The CDR3 sequence is 14 residues long. The CDR3 protein is CASSLGTQSYEQYF. CDR3 nucleotides: TGCGCCAGCAGCCTTGGGACTCAGTCCTACGAGCAGTACTTC.

The chain links TRBV11-3 to TRBJ2-3; 10 nucleotides agree with TRBD2. Trimming cost V 1 base and J 5 bases; bases outside gene matches: 6. The CDR3 contains 16 residues. Germline V gives CDR1 SGHNT, CDR2 YENEEA. The CDR3 nucleotides read TGTGCCAGCAGCTTAGTCTCCCTAGCGGGAGTAGATACGCAGTATTTT. Residues: CASSLVSLAGVDTQYF.

J is TRBJ1-2 and V is TRBV27, with a possible D match to TRBD1 (6 bases). Germline assignment: CDR1 MNHEY and CDR2 SMNVEV (reference sequence). The CDR3 has 13 residues. Trimming removed 5 bases from V and 4 bases from J, with 11 bases in between. CDR3 DNA: TGTGCCAGCAGTCCTGACAGGAGCTATGGCTACACCTTC. Protein product: CASSPDRSYGYTF.

This rearrangement joins TRBV7-2 to TRBJ1-1; D might be TRBD1 (5 bases). V gave up 2 bases and J gave up 0 bases, with 13 bases separating them. The germline V gene has CDR1 SGHTA and CDR2 FQGNSA. The CDR3 extends over 16 amino acids. This chain's CDR3 is CASSLRLGGVNTEAFF. The CDR3 nucleotides read TGTGCCAGCAGCTTAAGACTGGGAGGGGTGAACACTGAAGCTTTCTTT.

The chain recombines TRBV2 with TRBJ2-3, with a tentative D call TRBD1 (6 bases). The CDR3 contains 15 residues. Germline loops: CDR1 SNHLY, CDR2 FYNNEI. V was pared by 1 base and J by 1 base, with 9 bases between. The CDR3 spells CASSEGGRGTDTQYF. As DNA, the CDR3 is TGTGCCAGCAGTGAAGGGGGGCGGGGCACAGATACGCAGTATTTT.

This chain uses TRBV11-2 with TRBJ2-2; D is perhaps TRBD1 (5 bases). CDR3 size: 14 residues. Trimming left V 1 base short and J 7 bases short, with 10 bases between. Germline lookup yields CDR1 SGHAT and CDR2 FQNNGV. The CDR3: CASSLGGGNGELFF. DNA for the CDR3: TGTGCCAGCAGCTTAGGGGGCGGTAACGGGGAGCTGTTTTTT.

The chain combines TRBV30 with TRBJ1-1; weak D call: TRBD1 (5 bases). Trimming left V 4 bases short and J 5 bases short, with 17 bases between. Per the germline V gene, CDR1 is GTSNPN and CDR2 is SVGIG (reference sequence). This CDR3 comprises 14 residues. The CDR3 loop reads CAWTTVTATTEAFF. CDR3 coding DNA: TGTGCCTGGACGACAGTGACGGCGACAACTGAAGCTTTCTTT.

The chain is built from TRBV6-6 and TRBJ2-5, with 9 bases aligning to TRBD1. Germline loops: CDR1 MNHNY, CDR2 SVGAGI (reference sequence). Trimming cost V 6 bases and J 6 bases; bases outside gene matches: 11. This CDR3 is built from 15 residues. The CDR3 is CASSPDRGESKTQYF. The CDR3 region has the DNA TGTGCCAGCAGCCCAGACAGGGGGGAGTCGAAGACCCAGTACTTC.

The CDR3 is CATSGAPSGGTQFF. Here the CDR3 DNA reads TGTGCCACCAGCGGCGCACCTAGCGGGGGGACCCAGTTCTTC. The gene calls are TRBV15 and TRBJ2-1, with TRBD2 identical over 11 bases. This CDR3 is 14 amino acids long. The junction had 10 bases not matched to a gene; V was cut back by 5 bases and J by 13 bases. Germline V lookup: CDR1 LNHNV, CDR2 YYDKDF (reference sequence).

The chain links TRBV29-1 to TRBJ2-1, with 8 bases matching TRBD2. The CDR3 totals 15 residues. Trimming cost V 3 bases and J 3 bases; bases outside gene matches: 7. The germline CDR1 and CDR2 sequences are SQVTM and ANQGSEA. CDR3 sequence reads: CSVDVAGNVYNEQFF. CDR3 DNA: TGCAGCGTTGACGTAGCGGGGAACGTCTACAATGAGCAGTTCTTC.

The chain is built from TRBV6-5 and TRBJ2-7; tentative D call: TRBD1 (6 bases). Trimming pared 4 bases from V and 3 bases from J, leaving 16 bases between. The germline V gene has CDR1 MNHEY and CDR2 SVGAGI. The CDR3 consists of 15 residues. CDR3 in DNA: TGTGCCAGCAGTTCCACCCAGGGACAAATCTACGAGCAGTACTTC. Protein product: CASSSTQGQIYEQYF.